The rows below give T cell receptor beta chains drawn from one sample of a study of blood T cell repertoires in COVID-19. The repertoire was sequenced with immunoSEQ multiplex PCR; TCRdb's copy has only in-frame clones and lacks some. This sample has some 390,000 clones, with about 88% found just once. Material: peripheral blood. The origin of the receptors is a woman aged 40 to 50 with COVID-19, enrolled during active disease. Both conserved end residues are part of each CDR3. The D gene is left open where the match is weak. A row's size may be missing; if present it is once, few, many or a size class.

cdr3_nt: TGTGCCAGCAGCCGGGTTGGGTCAGGGGGCGATGGCTACACCTTC
cdr3_aa: CASSRVGSGGDGYTF
j_call: TRBJ1-2
v_call: TRBV4-2
clone_size: once
d_call: TRBD1

cdr3_nt: TGTGCCAGCAGTGAAGTTAGACTCCTTACCTACGAGCAGTACTTC
cdr3_aa: CASSEVRLLTYEQYF
j_call: TRBJ2-7
v_call: TRBV2
clone_size: NA
d_call: NA

cdr3_nt: TGTGCCAGCGGCTCCGACAGGGGGGATACGCAGTATTTT
cdr3_aa: CASGSDRGDTQYF
j_call: TRBJ2-3
v_call: TRBV25-1
clone_size: NA
d_call: TRBD1

cdr3_nt: TGTGCCAGCTCACCTCCGGGACAGGGAAGACAGCCCCAGCATTTT
cdr3_aa: CASSPPGQGRQPQHF
j_call: TRBJ1-5
v_call: TRBV18
clone_size: NA
d_call: TRBD1

cdr3_nt: TGTGCCAGCAGCCCAGTGGACAGGGACGAGCAGTACTTC
cdr3_aa: CASSPVDRDEQYF
j_call: TRBJ2-7
v_call: TRBV9
clone_size: NA
d_call: TRBD1

cdr3_nt: TGTGCCAGTAGCCATAGAGGGAGCGGCAATCAGCCCCAGCATTTT
cdr3_aa: CASSHRGSGNQPQHF
j_call: TRBJ1-5
v_call: TRBV19
clone_size: once
d_call: NA

cdr3_nt: TGTGCCAGCAGCGCCTCTTTCGGGTCCTACAATGAGCAGTTCTTC
cdr3_aa: CASSASFGSYNEQFF
j_call: TRBJ2-1
v_call: TRBV9
clone_size: NA
d_call: NA

cdr3_nt: TGTGCCACCAGCAGAGGGGACACTTACTCCTACGAGCAGTACTTC
cdr3_aa: CATSRGDTYSYEQYF
j_call: TRBJ2-7
v_call: TRBV15
clone_size: NA
d_call: NA

cdr3_nt: TGTGCCAGCTGGGGGCCGGGACGGCGGAACTATGGCTACACCTTC
cdr3_aa: CASWGPGRRNYGYTF
j_call: TRBJ1-2
v_call: TRBV9
clone_size: NA
d_call: NA

cdr3_nt: TGTGCCAGCAGCTTTCGGGTCTGGGAAAAACTGTTTTTT
cdr3_aa: CASSFRVWEKLFF
j_call: TRBJ1-4
v_call: TRBV7-2
clone_size: few
d_call: NA

cdr3_nt: TGTGCCAGCTCACCTCGCCTAGCGGGGCCCCAAGAGACCCAGTACTTC
cdr3_aa: CASSPRLAGPQETQYF
j_call: TRBJ2-5
v_call: TRBV18
clone_size: NA
d_call: TRBD2

cdr3_nt: TGCGCCAGCAGCCAAGATCTTCAGGGGGCACGGGAGCAGTACTTC
cdr3_aa: CASSQDLQGAREQYF
j_call: TRBJ2-7
v_call: TRBV4-3
clone_size: NA
d_call: TRBD1

cdr3_nt: TGTGCCAGCAGTTTATGGCAGGGAGGGAACAATGAGCAGTTCTTC
cdr3_aa: CASSLWQGGNNEQFF
j_call: TRBJ2-1
v_call: TRBV27
clone_size: once
d_call: TRBD2

cdr3_nt: TGTGCCAGCAGCCGAGATTCTCGTGTTTCACCCCTCCACTTT
cdr3_aa: CASSRDSRVSPLHF
j_call: TRBJ1-6
v_call: TRBV14
clone_size: NA
d_call: NA

cdr3_nt: TGTGCCACCAGCAGAGCCTCCGGGACAGGGATCGGCGGCTACACCTTC
cdr3_aa: CATSRASGTGIGGYTF
j_call: TRBJ1-2
v_call: TRBV15
clone_size: NA
d_call: TRBD1

cdr3_nt: TGTGCCAGTAGGCCAATTCGAGGGAGCGACACTGAAGCTTTCTTT
cdr3_aa: CASRPIRGSDTEAFF
j_call: TRBJ1-1
v_call: TRBV19
clone_size: NA
d_call: NA

cdr3_nt: TGTGCCAGCTCCCCAGGACAGGGGGCATCAGAAAAACTGTTTTTT
cdr3_aa: CASSPGQGASEKLFF
j_call: TRBJ1-4
v_call: TRBV18
clone_size: NA
d_call: TRBD1

cdr3_nt: TGTGCCAGCAGCTTAGGGTGGGACAGGGTTGAGACCCAGTACTTC
cdr3_aa: CASSLGWDRVETQYF
j_call: TRBJ2-5
v_call: TRBV7-6
clone_size: NA
d_call: TRBD1

cdr3_nt: TGTGCCAGCAGCTCACAGGGAACCGGGGAGCTGTTTTTT
cdr3_aa: CASSSQGTGELFF
j_call: TRBJ2-2
v_call: TRBV5-4
clone_size: NA
d_call: NA

cdr3_nt: TGTGCCAGCAGCTTAGACCGGGACACCGGGGAGCTGTTTTTT
cdr3_aa: CASSLDRDTGELFF
j_call: TRBJ2-2
v_call: TRBV11-3
clone_size: NA
d_call: NA

cdr3_nt: TGTGCCAGCAGTTACCTACCCATGAACACTGAAGCTTTCTTT
cdr3_aa: CASSYLPMNTEAFF
j_call: TRBJ1-1
v_call: TRBV6-5
clone_size: few
d_call: NA

cdr3_nt: TGTGCCAGCAGTTACTCGCTATCGGCAGGGGGCCCCTTATTCTTTAACACTGAAGCTTTCTTT
cdr3_aa: CASSYSLSAGGPLFFNTEAFF
j_call: TRBJ1-1
v_call: TRBV6-8
clone_size: NA
d_call: TRBD1

cdr3_nt: TGCGCCAGCAGCCCCTTGGGGGGTCGGGGCTACACCTTC
cdr3_aa: CASSPLGGRGYTF
j_call: TRBJ1-2
v_call: TRBV5-1
clone_size: NA
d_call: NA

cdr3_nt: TGTGCCAGCAGCTCAGCCGGGACAGGGGGCTCTGGCTACACCTTC
cdr3_aa: CASSSAGTGGSGYTF
j_call: TRBJ1-2
v_call: TRBV7-9
clone_size: once
d_call: TRBD1

cdr3_nt: TGTGCCAGCAGCTTAGGGGAGGGGGGAAACATTCAGTACTTC
cdr3_aa: CASSLGEGGNIQYF
j_call: TRBJ2-4
v_call: TRBV5-4
clone_size: NA
d_call: NA

cdr3_nt: TGTGCCATCCGGGGAGATAACGCTGAAGCTTTCTTT
cdr3_aa: CAIRGDNAEAFF
j_call: TRBJ1-1
v_call: TRBV6-6
clone_size: NA
d_call: NA

cdr3_nt: TGTGCCAGCAGCTTAAACCCGGCGGGGGACTATGGCTACACCTTC
cdr3_aa: CASSLNPAGDYGYTF
j_call: TRBJ1-2
v_call: TRBV7-3
clone_size: NA
d_call: NA

cdr3_nt: TGCGCCAGCAGCTTGGGGCTAGTTCTCTACGAGCAGTACTTC
cdr3_aa: CASSLGLVLYEQYF
j_call: TRBJ2-7
v_call: TRBV5-1
clone_size: NA
d_call: NA

cdr3_nt: TGCGCCAGCAGCTTCGCGGTGCTTGAGGATACGCAGTATTTT
cdr3_aa: CASSFAVLEDTQYF
j_call: TRBJ2-3
v_call: TRBV5-1
clone_size: once
d_call: NA

cdr3_nt: TGTGCCAGCAGCCCGAACAGGGACGAGCAGTACTTC
cdr3_aa: CASSPNRDEQYF
j_call: TRBJ2-7
v_call: TRBV7-9
clone_size: NA
d_call: NA

cdr3_nt: TGTGCCAGCAGCTCACAATCTGGAAACACCATATATTTT
cdr3_aa: CASSSQSGNTIYF
j_call: TRBJ1-3
v_call: TRBV5-4
clone_size: NA
d_call: NA

cdr3_nt: TGTGCCAGCAGCTCGGACAGGGGGCGATTGGAGCCCCAGCATTTT
cdr3_aa: CASSSDRGRLEPQHF
j_call: TRBJ1-5
v_call: TRBV28
clone_size: few
d_call: TRBD1

cdr3_nt: TGTGCCAGCAGCCAAACCCCCCTCGGGCAGGGCTATGGCTACACCTTC
cdr3_aa: CASSQTPLGQGYGYTF
j_call: TRBJ1-2
v_call: TRBV4-2
clone_size: NA
d_call: NA

cdr3_nt: TGTGCCAGCAGCCCCGGGGGGCACTCGGCGCAGTATTTT
cdr3_aa: CASSPGGHSAQYF
j_call: TRBJ2-3
v_call: TRBV7-3
clone_size: once
d_call: NA

cdr3_nt: TGTGCCAGCAGCGTAGGAGGAGACGCTAACTATGGCTACACCTTC
cdr3_aa: CASSVGGDANYGYTF
j_call: TRBJ1-2
v_call: TRBV9
clone_size: NA
d_call: NA

cdr3_nt: TGTGCCAGCAGCCAAAACTCTGGAAACACCATATATTTT
cdr3_aa: CASSQNSGNTIYF
j_call: TRBJ1-3
v_call: TRBV6-5
clone_size: NA
d_call: NA

cdr3_nt: TGTGCCAGCAGTTATAATGGCGGAATGAACACTGAAGCTTTCTTT
cdr3_aa: CASSYNGGMNTEAFF
j_call: TRBJ1-1
v_call: TRBV6-5
clone_size: NA
d_call: NA

cdr3_nt: TGTGCCAGCAGCCAGTCTCAGAGGGGGACCCACATGGATACGCAGTATTTT
cdr3_aa: CASSQSQRGTHMDTQYF
j_call: TRBJ2-3
v_call: TRBV4-2
clone_size: once
d_call: NA

cdr3_nt: TGTGCCTGGAAACAACAGGGTAGTTCACCCCTCCACTTT
cdr3_aa: CAWKQQGSSPLHF
j_call: TRBJ1-6
v_call: TRBV30
clone_size: NA
d_call: NA

cdr3_nt: TGTGCCAGCAGTTTTTCAGGGGTGGCCTACAATGAGCAGTTCTTC
cdr3_aa: CASSFSGVAYNEQFF
j_call: TRBJ2-1
v_call: TRBV28
clone_size: NA
d_call: NA

cdr3_nt: TGTGCCAGCTCACCTCCTTCAGGGTCGTACCAAGAGACCCAGTACTTC
cdr3_aa: CASSPPSGSYQETQYF
j_call: TRBJ2-5
v_call: TRBV18
clone_size: NA
d_call: NA

cdr3_nt: TGCGCCAGCAGCTCACAGGGTAATGAAAAACTGTTTTTT
cdr3_aa: CASSSQGNEKLFF
j_call: TRBJ1-4
v_call: TRBV5-1
clone_size: NA
d_call: NA

cdr3_nt: TGTGCCAGCAGTCTTGGGACAGTCTTTTCTGGAAACACCATATATTTT
cdr3_aa: CASSLGTVFSGNTIYF
j_call: TRBJ1-3
v_call: TRBV6-2/TRBV6-3
clone_size: once
d_call: TRBD1

cdr3_nt: TGTGCCAGCAGTTTTCTCGGAGGAGGGGGCGGGTTCTATGGCTACACCTTC
cdr3_aa: CASSFLGGGGGFYGYTF
j_call: TRBJ1-2
v_call: TRBV27
clone_size: NA
d_call: TRBD1

cdr3_nt: TGCAGCGTCCTCCCAGGGACAGATACGCAGTATTTT
cdr3_aa: CSVLPGTDTQYF
j_call: TRBJ2-3
v_call: TRBV29-1
clone_size: once
d_call: NA

cdr3_nt: TGTGCCAGCAGTTTGGATGCGGGTTCTGGGGCCAACGTCCTGACTTTC
cdr3_aa: CASSLDAGSGANVLTF
j_call: TRBJ2-6
v_call: TRBV28
clone_size: once
d_call: NA

cdr3_nt: TGTGCCAGCAGCTTGGTAACAGGCTATAATTCACCCCTCCACTTT
cdr3_aa: CASSLVTGYNSPLHF
j_call: TRBJ1-6
v_call: TRBV5-6
clone_size: once
d_call: NA

cdr3_nt: TGCAGTGCTAGAACAGGGGTAGGGCAGTTCTTC
cdr3_aa: CSARTGVGQFF
j_call: TRBJ2-1
v_call: TRBV20-1
clone_size: NA
d_call: TRBD1

cdr3_nt: TGTGCCAGCAGTTCCAGGGTTACCCTTAATGAAAAACTGTTTTTT
cdr3_aa: CASSSRVTLNEKLFF
j_call: TRBJ1-4
v_call: TRBV11-2
clone_size: NA
d_call: NA

cdr3_nt: TGCGCCAGCAGCCCGGCGGGGACCGCCCCCTCGGGTGAGCAGTTCTTC
cdr3_aa: CASSPAGTAPSGEQFF
j_call: TRBJ2-1
v_call: TRBV5-1
clone_size: NA
d_call: NA

cdr3_nt: TGTGCCAGCGGTCGGGGATGGCGCAATCAGCCCCAGCATTTT
cdr3_aa: CASGRGWRNQPQHF
j_call: TRBJ1-5
v_call: TRBV28
clone_size: NA
d_call: NA

cdr3_nt: TGTGCCAGCAGGTCCACAGGGGGCGTGCGATACAATGAGCAGTTCTTC
cdr3_aa: CASRSTGGVRYNEQFF
j_call: TRBJ2-1
v_call: TRBV7-9
clone_size: NA
d_call: TRBD1

cdr3_nt: TGCAGCGTGACCGGGCAGGGGCGAGAGACCCAGTACTTC
cdr3_aa: CSVTGQGRETQYF
j_call: TRBJ2-5
v_call: TRBV29-1
clone_size: NA
d_call: NA

cdr3_nt: TGTGCCAGCACCAATTTCGGGGATAATTCACCCCTCCACTTT
cdr3_aa: CASTNFGDNSPLHF
j_call: TRBJ1-6
v_call: TRBV7-8
clone_size: NA
d_call: NA

cdr3_nt: TGTGCCAGCAGCCACGGGACAGGGGCCAACTATGGCTACACCTTC
cdr3_aa: CASSHGTGANYGYTF
j_call: TRBJ1-2
v_call: TRBV14
clone_size: NA
d_call: TRBD1

cdr3_nt: TGTGCCAGCAGCTTCCCGAAGCAGGGCCAAGAGACCCAGTACTTC
cdr3_aa: CASSFPKQGQETQYF
j_call: TRBJ2-5
v_call: TRBV7-2
clone_size: NA
d_call: NA

cdr3_nt: TGTGCCAGCAGTTACCTGTGGCAGGACACTGAAGCTTTCTTT
cdr3_aa: CASSYLWQDTEAFF
j_call: TRBJ1-1
v_call: TRBV6-2/TRBV6-3
clone_size: once
d_call: NA

cdr3_nt: TGTGCCAGTAGTATCGGAGGGTTTTATAATTCACCCCTCCACTTT
cdr3_aa: CASSIGGFYNSPLHF
j_call: TRBJ1-6
v_call: TRBV19
clone_size: NA
d_call: NA

cdr3_nt: TGTGCCAGCAGCCAAGCCTCGACAGGGTTTAGCTCCTACGAGCAGTACTTC
cdr3_aa: CASSQASTGFSSYEQYF
j_call: TRBJ2-7
v_call: TRBV3-1/TRBV3-2
clone_size: NA
d_call: TRBD1

cdr3_nt: TGTGCCAGCAGTTACTCGGTGACAGCGGCTTTCTTT
cdr3_aa: CASSYSVTAAFF
j_call: TRBJ1-1
v_call: TRBV6-2/TRBV6-3
clone_size: NA
d_call: NA